This T cell receptor (beta chain) is from a study of T-cell memory formation after mild COVID-19. One entry per CDR3 protein results from TCRdb running MiXCR on the 5' RACE reads. The table records fewer than 350,000 distinct CDR3 sequences, about a sixth of them present only once. This clonotype came up many times. Its matching antigen is unknown. Germline CDR1 is DFQATT and CDR2 is SNEGSKA (reference sequence). The CDR3 has 13 amino acids. The V end lost 6 bases, the J end lost 5 bases, and 16 bases lay between the germline ends. Study results and caveats: Contracting clones from day 15 to 85 showed balanced CD4/CD8; later expanders favored CD4+.

The chain couples TRBV20-1 to TRBJ1-1, with D perhaps TRBD1 (6 bases). The source of this sequence is a man between 18 and 35 years old who had mild COVID-19 (a few samples of this study predate the infection). Cell type and time point are not known. The sample taken for sequencing was PBMCs or a T cell subset sorted from them (not recorded which). As DNA, the CDR3 is TGCAGTGCCCCAACAGGGTCATCTACTGAAGCTTTCTTT. Translated, it gives CSAPTGSSTEAFF.